The 20 T cell receptor beta chains reported below all come from one sample, sequenced in a study of CD8+CD57+ T cells in acquired aplastic anemia. Using genomic DNA as the template, TCR beta VDJ and CDR3 profiling was carried out. TCRdb redid the calling of the reads with MiXCR, one entry per CDR3 protein. The sample yields fewer than 200,000 distinct CDR3 sequences, 55% to 70% seen once. Sequencing was done on a sample of sorted CD4+, CD8+, or CD8+CD57+ T cells (not recorded which) from PBMCs. The source is a human donor in good health.

This clonotype appeared a few times. One base away lies a much larger clone, so this may be a sequencing read error. This chain links TRBV7-8 with TRBJ2-7; 7 bases are shared with TRBD1. Germline CDR1 and CDR2: SGHVS and FQNEAQ. Germline trimming cut 4 bases from V and 3 bases from J; bases unmatched to any gene: 0. The CDR3 sequence is 12 residues long. CDR3 in DNA: TGTGCCAGCAGCTACAGGGGCTACGAGCAGTACTTC. Translated, it gives CASSYRGYEQYF.

A note on this clonotype: This may stem from a read error, because a much larger clone lies one nucleotide away. This chain connects TRBV5-6 to TRBJ2-1, with TRBD1 identical over 9 bases. Trimming removed 6 bases from V and 4 bases from J; junction bases left unmatched: 8. Germline-derived CDR1 and CDR2 are SGHDT and YYEEEE. This CDR3 comprises 15 residues. The CDR3 is CASKSGTGTYNEQFF. CDR3 nucleotide sequence: TGTGCCAGCAAATCCGGGACAGGGACGTACAATGAGCAGTTCTTC.

The chain uses TRBV24-1 and TRBJ2-7, with D possibly matching TRBD1 (5 bases). In germline, CDR1 is KGHDR, CDR2 SFDVKD. Trimming stripped 3 bases from V and 3 bases from J, with 14 bases between. This CDR3 has 15 amino acids. Written as DNA, the CDR3 is TGTGCCACCAGTGATGGACAAGTTGGGCGCTACGAGCAGTACTTC. It translates to CATSDGQVGRYEQYF.

The V gene is TRBV9, the J gene TRBJ2-5; possibly TRBD1 for D (6 bases). CDR1 is SGDLS, CDR2 YYNGEE, per germline. This CDR3 region has 15 residues. Trimming stripped 2 bases from V and 5 bases from J, with 16 bases between. The CDR3: CASSVGTSAGETQYF. The CDR3 DNA reads TGTGCCAGCAGCGTGGGGACATCGGCAGGGGAGACCCAGTACTTC.

J is TRBJ2-3 and V is TRBV24-1; 8 nucleotides line up with TRBD2. The CDR3 contains 17 residues. The germline gives CDR1 KGHDR, CDR2 SFDVKD. V lost 5 bases and J lost 2; bases outside the gene matches: 11. CDR3 bases: TGTGCCACCAGTGGGGCATCGCGGGGGGACGTCACAGATACGCAGTATTTT. The encoded protein is CATSGASRGDVTDTQYF.

The CDR3 spells CASSLNEVSPGGEQYF. CDR3 DNA: TGCGCCAGCAGCCTGAATGAGGTCAGCCCGGGCGGCGAGCAGTACTTC. V usage is TRBV5-1 and J usage is TRBJ2-7; no reliable D call. Per the germline V gene, CDR1 is SGHRS and CDR2 is YFSETQ. CDR3 length: 16 residues. V lost 4 bases and J lost 6, with 23 bases in between.

At least ten counts were recorded for this clonotype. This chain joins TRBV5-1 and TRBJ2-1; 11 bases map to TRBD2. J was trimmed by 2 bases and V by 2 bases; bases with no gene match: 6. Germline V gene sequence: CDR1 SGHRS, CDR2 YFSETQ. The CDR3 is made up of 17 amino acids. The CDR3 DNA reads as TGCGCCAGCAGCTTTGTTCTAGCGGGAGGACCCTACAATGAGCAGTTCTTC. As protein: CASSFVLAGGPYNEQFF.

With respect to this clonotype: The junction does not match germline at one end; this may be a read error. CDR3 loop: CASSLATGGPVEQHF. In DNA, the CDR3 is TGCGCCAGCAGCTTGGCCACAGGGGGTCCGGTCGAGCAGCACTTC. The chain is built from TRBV5-1 and TRBJ2-7; 8 bases are shared with TRBD1. The germline V gene has CDR1 SGHRS and CDR2 YFSETQ. The CDR3 sequence is 15 residues long.

The chain carries TRBV7-9 and TRBJ1-6, with 8 bases fitting TRBD1. The CDR3 runs 16 residues. The V and J ends lost 5 bases and 14 bases, in that order; junction bases with no gene match: 17. Germline V CDR1 and CDR2: SEHNR, FQNEAQ (reference sequence). CDR3 in amino acids: CASSLDRGRLSLTLHF. In DNA, the CDR3 is TGTGCCAGCAGCCTCGACAGGGGACGCCTTAGTTTGACCCTCCACTTT.

The V call is TRBV4-2, the J call TRBJ2-1, with 8 bases that match TRBD1. The CDR3 has 15 residues. CDR1 and CDR2 (germline): LGHNA, YNFKEQ. The V gene end was trimmed by 6 bases and the J gene end by 5 bases; junction bases not matched to a gene: 9. CDR3 loop: CASSRTGSLDNEQFF. The CDR3 bases are TGTGCCAGCAGTCGGACAGGGTCTTTGGACAATGAGCAGTTCTTC.

J is TRBJ1-5 and V is TRBV10-3, with 7 bases lining up with TRBD1. V shed 2 bases, J shed 3 bases, and the junction held 4 bases outside the gene matches. The germline CDR1 and CDR2 sequences are ENHRY and SYGVKD. CDR3 length: 15 residues. The CDR3 loop reads CAISETGVVNQPQHF. The CDR3, as DNA: TGTGCCATCAGTGAGACAGGGGTCGTCAATCAGCCCCAGCATTTT.

The chain links TRBV20-1 to TRBJ1-2; unclear D gene. The CDR3 consists of 11 residues. With 1 base removed from V and 6 bases from J, the gap between germline ends came to 6 bases. Germline CDR1 DFQATT, CDR2 SNEGSKA (reference sequence). The CDR3 sequence: CSARVPDGYTF. In nucleotides, the CDR3 is TGCAGTGCTAGAGTCCCGGATGGCTACACCTTC.

The rearrangement links TRBV27 to TRBJ1-2, with D possibly being TRBD1 (6 bases). This CDR3 has 14 residues. Germline V lookup: CDR1 MNHEY, CDR2 SMNVEV (reference sequence). V shed 6 bases and J shed 7 bases, with 18 bases lying between them. CDR3 nucleotides: TGTGCCAGCAGCCCCTTAGGGGGGGCAGGTGGCTACACCTTC. Amino acids: CASSPLGGAGGYTF.

V is TRBV2 and J is TRBJ2-3; 12 bases agree with TRBD2. The length of the CDR3 is 16 residues. Unmatched junction bases numbered 13, after V lost 8 bases and J lost 7 bases. Germline V lookup: CDR1 SNHLY, CDR2 FYNNEI. The CDR3 spells CASSYPSSGGANTQYF. Here the CDR3 DNA reads TGTGCCAGCTCCTACCCCTCTAGCGGGGGGGCGAATACGCAGTATTTT.

A word on this clonotype: One end of the junction fails to match germline, which may point to a read error. V gene TRBV20-1 combines with J gene TRBJ2-1, with D perhaps TRBD1 (5 bases). Germline loops: CDR1 DFQATT, CDR2 SNEGSKA (reference sequence). The CDR3 is made up of 16 amino acids. The CDR3 here is CSARKVGATPYDEQFF. The CDR3 DNA reads TGCAGTGCTAGAAAGGTTGGGGCCACCCCCTACGATGAGCAGTTCTTC.

This clonotype was counted at least ten times. V and J are TRBV2 and TRBJ2-7; 7 bases map to TRBD2. The CDR3 runs 15 residues. V dropped 4 bases and J dropped 2; count of bases not matched to a gene: 8. The V gene's germline CDR1 is SNHLY and CDR2 FYNNEI. The CDR3 is CASSVGREPTYEQYF. The DNA for the CDR3 is TGTGCCAGCAGTGTCGGGCGGGAGCCCACCTACGAGCAGTACTTC.

This sequence joins TRBV7-2 and TRBJ2-1; D is unresolved. V shed 5 bases and J shed 4 bases, with 9 bases lying between them. The CDR3 spans 13 residues. Germline assignment: CDR1 SGHTA and CDR2 FQGNSA. The CDR3 protein is CASSDLGYNEQFF. As DNA, the CDR3 is TGTGCCAGCAGCGACCTAGGGTACAATGAGCAGTTCTTC.

The chain recombines TRBV20-1 with TRBJ1-5; TRBD1 is a possible D gene (6 bases). V lost 5 bases to trimming and J lost 7 bases, with 21 bases between them. The CDR3 length is 15 residues. Germline-derived CDR1 and CDR2 are DFQATT and SNEGSKA (reference sequence). CDR3 sequence: CSALTPPRGDQPQHF. DNA for the CDR3: TGCAGTGCTCTAACTCCTCCGAGGGGGGACCAGCCCCAGCATTTT.

This clonotype came up many times. The gene calls are TRBV12-5 and TRBJ2-7; D gene uncertain. CDR1 is LGHNT and CDR2 is FRNRAP in the germline V gene. Trimming stripped 2 bases from V and 7 bases from J, with 3 bases between. This CDR3 has 10 residues. The DNA for the CDR3 is TGTGCTAGTGGTTTGATTGAGCAGTACTTC. This codes for CASGLIEQYF.

This clonotype was counted ten times or more. The chain is built from TRBV5-1 and TRBJ2-7; D is perhaps TRBD1 (6 bases). CDR3 length equals 16 residues. V gave up 2 bases and J gave up 3 bases, with 18 bases separating them. The germline V gene has CDR1 SGHRS and CDR2 YFSETQ. The CDR3 is CASSFYQGQFDYEQYF. For the CDR3, the DNA is TGCGCCAGCAGCTTTTACCAAGGACAGTTCGACTACGAGCAGTACTTC.